The source of this T cell receptor (beta chain) is a study of T cell responses to AZD1222 COVID-19 vaccine. Study-level points and caveats: Clonal diversity was possibly underestimated; the donors were predominantly white British and more often female.

Clones were read by immunoSEQ multiplex PCR, and TCRdb kept only the in-frame ones, dropping some. The data show about 110,000 clones, with nearly 90% seen just once and 2% to 2.5% held by the top ten. Trimming took off 0 bases at V and 1 base at J, with 7 bases between the two ends. The CDR3 loop spans 16 amino acids. The germline gives CDR1 MRHNA, CDR2 SNTAGT. This clone was recorded a few times. The antigen is undetermined. This sample also contains other DNA sequences that code for the same CDR3. The genes are TRBV6-4 and TRBJ2-6; TRBD1 might be the D (6 bases). The source material was peripheral blood, sampled 28 days after the second AZD1222 dose. The receptor comes from an adult who received the AZD1222 COVID-19 vaccine. As DNA, the CDR3 is TGTGCCAGCAGTGACTCCAGGGGATCTGGGGCCAACGTCCTGACTTTC. Translation gives CASSDSRGSGANVLTF.